The T cell receptor (beta chain) described here comes from a study of CD8+ T cells in alopecia areata. Notes on the study in general: Sequencing of scalp tissue also captures the resident alphabeta T cells of normal skin.

In regard to this clone: The antigen remains unidentified.

Researchers gathered lesional scalp punch biopsies and peripheral blood from patients with alopecia areata. TCR sequencing used cDNA made by reverse transcription of extracted RNA. Libraries were prepared by immunoSEQ multiplex PCR; TCRdb keeps only in-frame clonotypes and omits some of them. The sample holds almost 35,000 clones, roughly 53% seen once. The clonotype originates from a human donor with alopecia areata. Sequenced material: NKG2D-high CD8+ T cells sorted from blood.

The CDR3 DNA sequence: TGTGCCACCGCACAGGGAACAAACACCGGGGAGCTGTTTTTT. Amino acids: CATAQGTNTGELFF. The V gene is TRBV7-3, the J gene TRBJ2-2; TRBD1 is a possible D gene (6 bases). Trimming stripped 10 bases from V and 2 bases from J, with 14 bases between. Germline CDR1 SGHTA, CDR2 FQGTGA. The CDR3 covers 14 residues.